This passage covers 25 T cell receptor beta chains from one sample sequenced in a study of blood T cell repertoires in COVID-19. Method: immunoSEQ multiplex PCR; TCRdb's copy keeps in-frame clones and lacks some. The table lists 200,000 to 250,000 clones, 84% of them singletons. Sequencing was performed on peripheral blood. The source of these receptors is a woman aged 55-75 years who had recovered from COVID-19.

J is TRBJ1-5 and V is TRBV6-2 or TRBV6-3, with 9 bases identical to TRBD1. The CDR3 runs 15 residues. The junction had 8 bases not matched to a gene; V was cut back by 5 bases and J by 6 bases. The germline CDR1 and CDR2 sequences are MNHEY and SVGEGT. CDR3: CASSRPGQGSQPQHF. DNA for the CDR3: TGTGCCAGCAGTCGTCCGGGACAGGGAAGTCAGCCCCAGCATTTT.

V is TRBV5-1 and J is TRBJ2-2, with 8 nucleotides matching TRBD2. This CDR3 has 16 amino acids. The V gene's germline CDR1 is SGHRS and CDR2 YFSETQ. Unmatched junction bases numbered 8, after V lost 4 bases and J lost 3 bases. The DNA for the CDR3 is TGCGCCAGCAGCCTTCGTAGCGGGGTCGACACCGGGGAGCTGTTTTTT. Protein: CASSLRSGVDTGELFF.

The V gene is TRBV5-6, the J gene TRBJ1-2, with D uncertain. The V end lost 5 bases, the J end lost 6 bases, and 11 bases lay between the germline ends. In germline, CDR1 is SGHDT, CDR2 YYEEEE. This CDR3 has 12 amino acids. This CDR3 reads CASRKRLHGYTF. The CDR3 DNA reads TGTGCCAGCAGGAAGAGGCTCCATGGCTACACCTTC.

This clone was picked up one time. V is TRBV7-2 and J is TRBJ2-7; the match to TRBD1 covers 9 bases. The CDR3 is made up of 15 amino acids. CDR1 and CDR2 (germline): SGHTA, FQGNSA. V shed 5 bases and J 12 bases; nucleotides not matched to a gene: 17. CDR3 coding DNA: TGTGCCAGCAGCATTAGTCCGGGACAGGGAGCGGTCCGGTACTTC. This sequence encodes CASSISPGQGAVRYF. Complete variable domain (other parts from reference TRBV7-2 and TRBJ2-7): GAGVSQSPSNKVTEKGKDVELRCDPISGHTALYWYRQSLGQGLEFLIYFQGNSAPDKSGLPSDRFSAERTGGSVSTLTIQRTQQEDSAVYLCASSISPGQGAVRYFGPGTRLTVT.

The chain carries TRBV3-1 (or the pseudogene TRBV3-2) and TRBJ1-2; 8 positions agree with TRBD1. The CDR3 covers 13 residues. CDR1 and CDR2 (germline): LGHDT, YNNKEL (reference sequence). J was trimmed by 8 bases and V by 4 bases; bases with no gene match: 6. The CDR3 is CASSRQGIIGYTF. The CDR3 DNA reads as TGTGCCAGCAGCCGACAGGGGATAATAGGCTACACCTTC.

The chain recombines TRBV10-1 with TRBJ2-1; 8 bases are shared with TRBD2. J lost 7 bases, V lost 3 bases, and 5 bases had no gene match. The germline V gene encodes CDR1 WNHNN and CDR2 SYGVQD (reference sequence). The CDR3 runs to 14 residues. The CDR3 protein is CASSDGGAINEQFF. CDR3 DNA: TGCGCCAGCAGTGACGGGGGGGCCATAAATGAGCAGTTCTTC.

The J gene is TRBJ1-5, the V gene TRBV7-3, with TRBD1 identical over 7 bases. The CDR3 totals 15 residues. With 5 bases clipped from V and 5 bases from J, the junction kept 9 bases outside the gene matches. Germline loops: CDR1 SGHTA, CDR2 FQGTGA. CDR3 region: CASSPTGEADQPQHF. The CDR3, as DNA: TGTGCCAGCAGCCCCACAGGGGAAGCGGATCAGCCCCAGCATTTT.

The chain recombines TRBV5-8 with TRBJ2-7; weak D call: TRBD2 (6 bases). Trimming took 2 bases from V and 6 from J, leaving 18 bases between them. CDR1 is SGHTS and CDR2 is YDEGEE in the germline V gene. The CDR3 spans 15 residues. The CDR3 here is CASSLSGTDLVEQYF. The CDR3 DNA sequence: TGTGCCAGCAGCTTATCCGGGACTGATCTCGTCGAGCAGTACTTC. Drawing the rest from reference TRBV5-8 and TRBJ2-7, the complete variable domain is EAGVTQSPTHLIKTRGQQATLRCSPISGHTSVYWYQQALGLGLQFLLWYDEGEERNRGNFPPRFSGRQFPNYSSELNVNALELEDSALYLCASSLSGTDLVEQYFGPGTRLTVT.

The chain employs TRBV5-4 and TRBJ2-2, with 10 bases that match TRBD2. V lost 4 bases, J lost 2 bases, and 11 bases stayed unmatched. Germline CDR1 SGHNT, CDR2 YYREEE (reference sequence). The CDR3 totals 18 residues. As DNA, the CDR3 is TGTGCCAGCAGCGGACAAAGGACTAGCGGATTTAACACCGGGGAGCTGTTTTTT. It is translated as CASSGQRTSGFNTGELFF.

This clone was counted a single time. The V and J genes are TRBV29-1 and TRBJ2-2, with a possible D match to TRBD2 (6 bases). Germline V gives CDR1 SQVTM, CDR2 ANQGSEA. The CDR3 contains 13 residues. The CDR3: CSGSQRATGELFF. CDR3 coding DNA: TGCAGTGGAAGTCAGCGGGCCACCGGGGAGCTGTTTTTT.

This sequence joins TRBV12-3 or TRBV12-4 and TRBJ2-1, with D unresolved. Between the trimmed V and J ends, which lost 6 bases and 5 bases, there was a span of 8 bases. This CDR3 is 12 amino acids long. Here the CDR3 DNA reads TGTGCCAGCAGATATGAGGACAATGAGCAGTTCTTC. Amino acids: CASRYEDNEQFF.

V is TRBV9 and J is TRBJ2-7; 7 bases match TRBD1. The CDR3 has 14 amino acids. V gave up 0 bases and J gave up 2 bases; unmatched junction bases: 2. Germline CDR1 reads SGDLS; CDR2 reads YYNGEE. The CDR3 reads CASSVEDRTYEQYF. CDR3 DNA: TGTGCCAGCAGCGTAGAGGACAGGACCTACGAGCAGTACTTC.

Concerning this clone itself: Different DNA sequences within this sample yield the same CDR3. The chain carries TRBV18 and TRBJ1-2; 10 bases are shared with TRBD1. The CDR3 has 13 residues. Losses at the gene ends were 6 bases for V and 6 bases for J; bases not matched to a gene: 4. Per germline, CDR1 KGHSH and CDR2 LQKENI. The CDR3 DNA follows: TGTGCCAGCTCCCCGGACAGGGGGAATGGCTACACCTTC. Its protein product is CASSPDRGNGYTF.

The table lists this clone with a count of one. The rearrangement links TRBV4-1 to TRBJ1-4; D is perhaps TRBD1 (5 bases). CDR3 length: 14 amino acids. V gave up 0 bases and J gave up 10 bases, with 12 bases separating them. Germline values: CDR1 MGHRA, CDR2 YSYEKL. CDR3 region: CASSQEVLGGKLFF. DNA of the CDR3: TGCGCCAGCAGCCAAGAAGTACTGGGGGGAAAACTGTTTTTT.

The chain carries TRBV7-9 and TRBJ1-1; maybe TRBD1 (6 bases). Looked up from germline, CDR1 is SEHNR and CDR2 is FQNEAQ (reference sequence). The CDR3 totals 14 residues. V lost 5 bases and J lost 0, with 10 bases in between. This CDR3 is CASSPGQLNTEAFF. DNA of the CDR3: TGTGCCAGCAGCCCAGGACAGTTGAACACTGAAGCTTTCTTT.

This chain joins TRBV3-1 (or the pseudogene TRBV3-2) and TRBJ2-6; 7 bases map to TRBD2. This CDR3 region has 17 residues. The trim removed 6 bases at V and 0 bases at J, leaving 8 bases unmatched. The germline V gene encodes CDR1 LGHDT and CDR2 YNNKEL (reference sequence). The CDR3 loop is CASSLPRGSSGANVLTF. Here the CDR3 DNA reads TGTGCCAGCAGTCTACCGCGCGGGAGCTCTGGGGCCAACGTCCTGACTTTC.

This clone was picked up one time. The V gene is TRBV6-6, the J gene TRBJ2-1; 10 bases agree with TRBD2. Germline assignment: CDR1 MNHNY and CDR2 SVGAGI (reference sequence). This CDR3 spans 14 amino acids. Trimming removed 10 bases from V and 3 bases from J; junction bases left unmatched: 6. CDR3 nucleotides: TGTGCCACTAGGACTAGCGGAGTCTACAATGAGCAGTTCTTC. Translation gives CATRTSGVYNEQFF.

V is TRBV2 and J is TRBJ2-1; 7 bases line up with TRBD1. Germline values: CDR1 SNHLY, CDR2 FYNNEI. V was pared by 9 bases and J by 0 bases, with 8 bases of the junction left unmatched. CDR3 length: 15 amino acids. The CDR3 sequence: CARNGQASSYNEQFF. In DNA form, the CDR3 reads TGTGCCAGGAACGGACAGGCCAGCTCCTACAATGAGCAGTTCTTC. Together with reference TRBV2 and TRBJ2-1, the CDR3 gives the full variable domain: EPEVTQTPSHQVTQMGQEVILRCVPISNHLYFYWYRQILGQKVEFLVSFYNNEISEKSEIFDDQFSVERPDGSNFTLKIRSTKLEDSAMYFCARNGQASSYNEQFFGPGTRLTVL.

The chain combines TRBV7-2 with TRBJ1-2; D remains unclear. Germline V gene sequence: CDR1 SGHTA, CDR2 FQGNSA. The CDR3 totals 12 residues. V was shortened by 0 bases and J by 10 bases, with 9 bases between the two germline ends. The CDR3 region has the DNA TGTGCCAGCAGCTTAGCTGACTTCGACTACACCTTC. This sequence encodes CASSLADFDYTF.

The chain employs TRBV7-3 and TRBJ2-5; 7 positions match TRBD2. This CDR3 is built from 15 residues. J gave up 5 bases and V 0 bases, and 6 bases lay outside the gene matches. Germline V gene lookup returns CDR1 SGHTA and CDR2 FQGTGA. The CDR3 DNA follows: TGTGCCAGCAGCTTAACGTCGGGGGGATGGGAGACCCAGTACTTC. It translates to CASSLTSGGWETQYF.

J is TRBJ1-3 and V is TRBV13; 7 bases align to TRBD1. J gave up 1 base and V 0 bases, and 3 bases lay outside the gene matches. The CDR3 has 16 amino acids. The germline gives CDR1 PRHDT, CDR2 FYEKMQ (reference sequence). This CDR3 reads CASSLGTGSSGNTIYF. The CDR3 coding sequence is TGTGCCAGCAGCTTAGGGACAGGGTCATCTGGAAACACCATATATTTT. The whole variable domain, filled in from reference TRBV13 and TRBJ1-3, reads AAGVIQSPRHLIKEKRETATLKCYPIPRHDTVYWYQQGPGQDPQFLISFYEKMQSDKGSIPDRFSAQQFSDYHSELNMSSLELGDSALYFCASSLGTGSSGNTIYFGEGSWLTVV.

CDR3 in DNA: TGTGCCACCAGTGCTCGTGAAAAACTGTTTTTT. Residues: CATSAREKLFF. The chain employs TRBV24-1 and TRBJ1-4, with no clear D. V was shortened by 5 bases and J by 7 bases, with 4 bases between the two germline ends. This CDR3 has 11 amino acids. Looked up from germline, CDR1 is KGHDR and CDR2 is SFDVKD.

This clone showed up just once. The chain uses TRBV4-1 and TRBJ1-3; 8 positions agree with TRBD1. The CDR3 consists of 20 residues. The germline V gene has CDR1 MGHRA and CDR2 YSYEKL. The junction had 21 bases not matched to a gene; V was cut back by 4 bases and J by 4 bases. Here the CDR3 DNA reads TGCGCCAGCAGCCCCGGACAGGGTCGGACCCCAACAAGTCTCGGAAACACCATATATTTT. Amino acids: CASSPGQGRTPTSLGNTIYF.

The chain has TRBV5-6 and TRBJ2-1; the match to TRBD2 covers 11 bases. The germline V gene encodes CDR1 SGHDT and CDR2 YYEEEE. V lost 9 bases, J lost 7 bases, and 9 bases stayed unmatched. The CDR3 is made up of 14 amino acids. The CDR3 DNA is TGTGCCACCACGGTAGCGGGGGGGCCGAATGAGCAGTTCTTC. Translating gives CATTVAGGPNEQFF.

The rearrangement uses TRBV5-1 and TRBJ1-2, with D possibly matching TRBD1 (5 bases). The CDR3 has 13 residues. CDR1 is SGHRS and CDR2 is YFSETQ in the germline V gene. The ends were cut back, 2 bases at V and 7 bases at J, with 12 bases in the middle. The CDR3 region has the DNA TGCGCCAGCAGCTTTTCAGGGCTGCGTGGCTACACCTTC. Translating it yields CASSFSGLRGYTF.